The rows below give T cell receptor beta chains drawn from one sample of a study of spatial heterogeneity in lung cancer. TCRdb reanalysed the 5' RACE reads using MiXCR and keeps one entry per CDR3 protein. The sample contains about 43,000 distinct CDR3 sequences, about 23% of which appear only once. Here the sequenced sample was PBMCs, taken at follow-up. The receptors shown here come from a female donor with early-stage non-small cell lung cancer. Both conserved end residues are part of each CDR3. A D gene is named only where the DNA matches it firmly. Rows give clone size only sometimes, using once, few, many, or a class for an expanded clone.

clone size	V gene	J gene	D gene	CDR3 DNA	CDR3 protein
.	TRBV29-1	TRBJ2-1	TRBD2	TGCAGCGTTGCCGGGAGGCTAGACAATGAGCAGTTCTTC	CSVAGRLDNEQFF
few	TRBV5-1	TRBJ2-1	.	TGCGCCAGCAGCTTGGAGGGACTGGGCAATGAGCAGTTCTTC	CASSLEGLGNEQFF
.	TRBV10-2	TRBJ2-3	TRBD2	TGCGCCAGCAGTTGGCTAGCGGGGCCCGGCACAGATACGCAGTATTTT	CASSWLAGPGTDTQYF
.	TRBV7-2	TRBJ2-5	.	TGTGCCAGCAGCTTAGGGCGGCGGGTTAGTAGGGAGACCCAGTACTTC	CASSLGRRVSRETQYF
.	TRBV2	TRBJ1-1	.	TGTGCCAGCAAAACGGAAAGTGGCACTGAAGCTTTCTTT	CASKTESGTEAFF
many	TRBV7-9	TRBJ1-1	.	TGTGCCAGCAGCCTCCGGGCGACTGAAGCTTTCTTT	CASSLRATEAFF
few	TRBV20-1	TRBJ1-5	.	TGCAGTGCTAGCCCCTTCAAGGGCAGGGGAGGGAATCAGCCCCAGCATTTT	CSASPFKGRGGNQPQHF
.	TRBV30	TRBJ2-3	TRBD2	TGTGCCTGGAGTTTAGCGGGAGGAAGCACAGATACGCAGTATTTT	CAWSLAGGSTDTQYF
.	TRBV20-1	TRBJ2-1	.	TGCAGTGCTAGTCGAGGGAATGAGCAGTTCTTC	CSASRGNEQFF
medium-sized	TRBV7-8	TRBJ2-1	.	TGTGCCAGCAGCTTAGCACTGAACAATGAGCAGTTCTTC	CASSLALNNEQFF
many	TRBV3-1	TRBJ1-1	.	TGTGCCAGCAGCCAGAGCGGGGTGGATACTGAAGCTTTCTTT	CASSQSGVDTEAFF
many	TRBV11-2	TRBJ1-1	.	TGTGCCAGCAGCCGTGAAAGGTCCACTGAAGCTTTCTTT	CASSRERSTEAFF
few	TRBV7-8	TRBJ1-4	.	TGTGCCAGCAGCTTCACCCGGGAGGTGGCAGGAGCGGGAAAACTGTTTTTT	CASSFTREVAGAGKLFF
once	TRBV6-1	TRBJ2-5	TRBD1	TGTGCCAGCAGCTTACGACAGGGGAGGATGGAGACCCAGTACTTC	CASSLRQGRMETQYF